One sample yielded the 8 T cell receptor beta chains listed below, sequenced in a study of CD8 T cells in ankylosing spondylitis. TCRdb re-analysed the 5' RACE reads in MiXCR, keeping a single row per CDR3 protein. Among approximately 340,000 distinct CDR3 sequences, under 15% were seen once, and the ten largest hold approximately 1%. The sequencing sample was made of blood, either unsorted or a sorted T cell fraction (not recorded which). All receptors come from a male donor with ankylosing spondylitis or in good health (not recorded which).

The chain is built from TRBV11-2 and TRBJ2-7; TRBD2 is a possible D gene (6 bases). This CDR3 is built from 14 residues. Looked up from germline, CDR1 is SGHAT and CDR2 is FQNNGV. The germline V and J ends were trimmed by 4 bases and 0 bases, with 10 bases remaining between them. CDR3 sequence (DNA): TGTGCCAGCAGCTCGCTGGGGGGCTCCTACGAGCAGTACTTC. Its protein is CASSSLGGSYEQYF. The full variable domain, in which reference TRBV11-2 and TRBJ2-7 provide the parts outside the CDR3, is EAGVAQSPRYKIIEKRQSVAFWCNPISGHATLYWYQQILGQGPKLLIQFQNNGVVDDSQLPKDRFSAERLKGVDSTLKIQPAKLEDSAVYLCASSSLGGSYEQYFGPGTRLTVT.

Only a few counts were recorded for this clonotype. This chain joins TRBV12-3 or TRBV12-4 and TRBJ2-5; 8 nucleotides agree with TRBD1. The CDR3 length is 15 residues. Trimming at V came to 5 bases and at J to 4 bases, leaving 9 bases not matched to a gene. The CDR3 loop reads CASSPGGQGAETQYF. As DNA, the CDR3 is TGTGCCAGCAGTCCTGGGGGGCAGGGGGCAGAGACCCAGTACTTC.

This clonotype has a handful of counts. The rearrangement joins TRBV24-1 to TRBJ2-2, with D possibly matching TRBD1 (6 bases). This CDR3 is built from 16 residues. V was shortened by 3 bases and J by 4 bases, with 14 bases between the two germline ends. CDR1 and CDR2 from the germline V gene are KGHDR and SFDVKD. The chain's CDR3 is CATSDPGRGSTGELFF. The CDR3 DNA follows: TGTGCCACCAGTGATCCGGGCAGGGGTAGCACCGGGGAGCTGTTTTTT.

This clonotype has only a few counts. The rearrangement joins TRBV5-1 to TRBJ2-1; D not certain. V was shortened by 0 bases and J by 1 base, with 11 bases between the two germline ends. Germline-derived CDR1 and CDR2 are SGHRS and YFSETQ. The CDR3 runs 16 residues. CDR3 sequence: CASSLAGSGSYNEQFF. Here the CDR3 DNA reads TGCGCCAGCAGCTTGGCCGGATCAGGATCCTACAATGAGCAGTTCTTC.

In this sample, this clonotype turned up a few times. J is TRBJ2-4 and V is TRBV11-2, with 9 positions matching TRBD2. Germline CDR1 is SGHAT and CDR2 is FQNNGV. CDR3 size: 18 residues. Trimming removed 3 bases from V and 1 base from J; junction bases left unmatched: 10. In DNA, the CDR3 is TGTGCCAGCAGCTTCCAGATTAGCGGGGGATGGGCCAAAAACATTCAGTACTTC. Translated: CASSFQISGGWAKNIQYF.

This clonotype was observed at least ten times. The V gene is TRBV10-3, the J gene TRBJ1-2, with D uncertain. The CDR3 sequence is 13 residues long. The ends were cut back, 4 bases at V and 4 bases at J, with 10 bases in the middle. Germline V gene lookup returns CDR1 ENHRY and CDR2 SYGVKD. CDR3 in DNA: TGTGCCATCAGTGTAGACGGAGGCTATGGCTACACCTTC. This codes for CAISVDGGYGYTF.

This clonotype was counted between two and nine times. The chain joins TRBV5-1 to TRBJ1-1; 9 positions agree with TRBD1. CDR1 is SGHRS, CDR2 YFSETQ, per germline. There are 14 residues in the CDR3. Unmatched junction bases numbered 2, after V lost 4 bases and J lost 1 base. In nucleotides, the CDR3 is TGCGCCAGCAGCCCGGACAGGGGGAACACTGAAGCTTTCTTT. It translates to CASSPDRGNTEAFF.

This sequence joins TRBV10-3 and TRBJ2-1; 14 positions match TRBD2. The CDR3 runs to 16 residues. The V and J ends lost 6 bases and 9 bases, in that order; junction bases with no gene match: 10. Germline CDR1 and CDR2: ENHRY and SYGVKD. CDR3 protein: CAIRGTSGSVGGEQFF. CDR3 nucleotide sequence: TGTGCCATCAGGGGGACTAGCGGGAGTGTGGGCGGTGAGCAGTTCTTC.